The rows below give T cell receptor beta chains drawn from one sample of a study of vaccination and CD4 T cells after COVID-19. The antigens of these receptors remain unknown. From the PCR reads, TCRdb called clonotypes with MiXCR, one entry per CDR3 protein. In the table there are 4,000 to 5,000 distinct CDR3 sequences, under 25% of which are singletons. Sequencing used CD4+ T cells from blood, cultured in vitro. The receptors originated from a human donor who had recovered from COVID-19. The CDR3 runs from the conserved cysteine through the conserved F or W. The D gene is left open where the match is weak. Rows may omit the clone size; those that give it use once, few, many or a size class.

j_call v_call d_call clone_size cdr3_nt cdr3_aa
TRBJ1-2 TRBV15 TRBD1 few TGTGCCACCAGCAAGGACAGGTGGAAATATGGCTACACCTTC CATSKDRWKYGYTF
TRBJ2-1 TRBV9 NA few TGTGCCAGCAGCGTAGGTAGAGGGAACTCCTACAATGAGCAGTTCTTC CASSVGRGNSYNEQFF
TRBJ1-2 TRBV12-3/TRBV12-4 TRBD1 NA TGTGCCAGCAAGCCCTCCGGGACAGGGAACTATGGCTACACCTTC CASKPSGTGNYGYTF
TRBJ2-1 TRBV29-1 TRBD2 NA TGCAGCGTTGAAGATCCCGGTGCGGGGGGGCGATTCTTC CSVEDPGAGGRFF
TRBJ1-2 TRBV7-9 NA NA TGTGCCAGCAGCTTAGAGGGGAGAGCAGCTAACTATGGCTACACCTTC CASSLEGRAANYGYTF
TRBJ1-6 TRBV9 NA NA TGTGCCAGCAGCGTAGGGACGGCCCCCCTCCACTTT CASSVGTAPLHF
TRBJ2-7 TRBV5-6 TRBD1 NA TGTGCCAGCAGCTCAGGACAGGGAAGGAATGGACAGTACTTC CASSSGQGRNGQYF
TRBJ2-7 TRBV6-2/TRBV6-3 TRBD1 few TGTGCCAGCAGTTCCCCCAGGGGGTCCTACGAGCAGTACTTC CASSSPRGSYEQYF
TRBJ1-1 TRBV2 NA few TGTGCCAGCAGTGTGCAGGATTTGAACACTGAAGCTTTCTTT CASSVQDLNTEAFF
TRBJ2-2 TRBV6-5 NA NA TGTGCCAGCAGTTACTCGAGGATGGGCACCGGGGAGCTGTTTTTT CASSYSRMGTGELFF
TRBJ1-2 TRBV12-3/TRBV12-4 TRBD1 medium-sized TGTGCCAGCAGTCCCCTATTGACAGGGATCTATGGCTACACCTTC CASSPLLTGIYGYTF
TRBJ2-2 TRBV20-1 NA medium-sized TGCAGTGCTAAGGTCGGAGGGGACACCGGGGAGCTGTTTTTT CSAKVGGDTGELFF
TRBJ1-2 TRBV7-3 TRBD1 NA TGTGCCAGCAGCCCTGGCGGGACAGGCTCAAGGGGCTACACCTTC CASSPGGTGSRGYTF
TRBJ1-1 TRBV12-3/TRBV12-4 NA NA TGTGCCAGCAGCCCCGGGACAACCGACAAAGCTTTCTTT CASSPGTTDKAFF
TRBJ1-2 TRBV6-5 NA NA TGTGCCAGCAGTTACTCGGGGCAGCCTAACTATGGCTACACCTTC CASSYSGQPNYGYTF
TRBJ2-3 TRBV20-1 TRBD2 NA TGCAGTGCTAGAGTCGGACTAGCGGGGGGCACCGGTACTAGCACAGATACGCAGTATTTT CSARVGLAGGTGTSTDTQYF
TRBJ2-5 TRBV6-5 NA NA TGTGCCAGCAGTTACTTGAATTTAGAGAGGGAGACCCAGTACTTC CASSYLNLERETQYF
TRBJ1-1 TRBV15 NA medium-sized TGTGCCACCAGCAGAGATAGGAGGGGCACTGAAGCTTTCTTT CATSRDRRGTEAFF
TRBJ1-1 TRBV12-3/TRBV12-4 NA NA TGTGCCAGCACCAACCTACTGGGGAGCACTGAAGCTTTCTTT CASTNLLGSTEAFF
TRBJ2-5 TRBV19 TRBD1 NA TGTGCCAGTAGTATCGGGGACAGGGTACGGGAGACCCAGTACTTC CASSIGDRVRETQYF
TRBJ2-1 TRBV27 NA NA TGTGCCAGCAGTTTATCTGTTGGGACACTATACAATGAGCAGTTCTTC CASSLSVGTLYNEQFF
TRBJ2-2 TRBV7-3 NA few TGTGCCAGCAGCTCCGGACTGTGGAACACCGGGGAGCTGTTTTTT CASSSGLWNTGELFF
TRBJ2-1 TRBV10-3 NA NA TGTGCCATCAGACAGGAGCCTAACAATGAGCAGTTCTTC CAIRQEPNNEQFF
TRBJ1-6 TRBV19 TRBD1 few TGTGCCAGTAGTATACAGGGGGGTTCACCCCTCCACTTT CASSIQGGSPLHF
TRBJ2-3 TRBV20-1 NA few TGCAGTGCTAGAGATCTCAAAGCGGCCGCGGGGTTT CSARDLKAAAGF
TRBJ2-7 TRBV27 TRBD2 large TGTGCCAGCAGTGCCAGCGGGGGGAACGAGCAGTACTTC CASSASGGNEQYF
TRBJ1-1 TRBV20-1 TRBD1 medium-sized TGCAGTGCCCACAGGGGGGATGAAGCTTTCTTT CSAHRGDEAFF
TRBJ2-3 TRBV29-1 TRBD2 medium-sized TGCAGCGTTGGGGAGGGAACAGATACGCAGTATTTT CSVGEGTDTQYF
TRBJ1-2 TRBV2 TRBD1 NA TGTGCCAGCACCCGACCAGGGGGGCTCTATGGCTACACCTTC CASTRPGGLYGYTF
TRBJ1-2 TRBV2 NA few TGTGCCAGCAGGGGTCTAGGAGGGGGTGGCTACACCTTC CASRGLGGGGYTF
TRBJ2-7 TRBV6-1 TRBD1 NA TGTGCCAGCTCTGGGACAGAAGATTACGAGCAGTACTTC CASSGTEDYEQYF
TRBJ2-5 TRBV7-9 NA NA TGTGCCAGCAGCTTAGAGGGGACCCAGTACTTC CASSLEGTQYF
TRBJ1-5 TRBV4-2 TRBD1 few TGTGCCAGCAGCCCCCGGGACAGGGATCAGCCCCAGCATTTT CASSPRDRDQPQHF
TRBJ1-1 TRBV4-2 NA few TGTGCCAGCAGCCAGATCACTAAAGGACGGAGCCTCAGAGCTTTCTTT CASSQITKGRSLRAFF
TRBJ1-6 TRBV10-1 NA NA TGCGCCAGCAGTGGAGGTTATAATTCACCCCTCCACTTT CASSGGYNSPLHF
TRBJ1-1 TRBV12-3/TRBV12-4 NA few TGTGCCAGCAGACTACAGGACCCAACTGAAGCTTTCTTT CASRLQDPTEAFF
TRBJ2-5 TRBV7-6 TRBD2 few TGTGCCAGCAGCCCTAGCCCGGGGGGACAAGAGACCCAGTACTTC CASSPSPGGQETQYF
TRBJ2-1 TRBV28 TRBD2 NA TGTGCCAGCAGTTCCCCGGGACTAGGAGTGTTCTTC CASSSPGLGVFF
TRBJ1-2 TRBV12-3/TRBV12-4 NA few TGTGCCAGCAGTCCGACGGGGATATTGGGATACACCTTC CASSPTGILGYTF
TRBJ2-3 TRBV7-6 TRBD2 NA TGTGCCAGCAGCTTAGGACTAGCGGGCACAGATACGCAGTATTTT CASSLGLAGTDTQYF
TRBJ2-3 TRBV6-2/TRBV6-3 NA NA TGTGCCAGCAGTTACACTAGGAATACGCAGTATTTT CASSYTRNTQYF
TRBJ2-2 TRBV10-3 TRBD1 NA TGTGCCATCAGTGAAGGGACAGGGGGCTCGGGCGGGGAGCTGTTTTTT CAISEGTGGSGGELFF
TRBJ2-5 TRBV5-1 TRBD2 NA TGCGCCAGCAGCTTGGATCTAGCGGGGGGCAGGGAGACCCAGTACTTC CASSLDLAGGRETQYF
TRBJ1-1 TRBV6-1 NA medium-sized TGTGCCAGCAGTGGCCCGGGGGGCACTGAAGCTTTCTTT CASSGPGGTEAFF
TRBJ2-6 TRBV20-1 NA few TGCAGTGCTGCACAGTCCTCTGGGGCCAACGTCCTGACTTTC CSAAQSSGANVLTF